This T cell receptor beta chain originates from a study of T cells in Graves' hyperthyroidism and ophthalmopathy. There were TCR beta CDR3 regions amplified from RNA transcripts. The TCR CDR3 first-round RT-PCR relied on the HTBI primer set. TCRdb fed the multiplex PCR reads into MiXCR, producing one record per CDR3 protein. Of fewer than 400,000 distinct CDR3 sequences listed, 15% to 17% are singletons. V was trimmed by 2 bases and J by 0 bases, leaving 13 bases between them. The germline CDR1 and CDR2 sequences are LGHNA and YSLEER. This CDR3 has 16 amino acids. This TCR came from a woman aged 18-35 years with Graves' hyperthyroidism that later progressed to Graves' ophthalmopathy. Sequencing was done on a sample of blood. The chain employs TRBV4-3 and TRBJ1-1, with D unresolved. The CDR3 nucleotides are TGCGCCAGCAGCCAAAGCCACGGCTTCCTGAACACTGAAGCTTTCTTT. It specifies CASSQSHGFLNTEAFF.